These T cell receptor beta chains were read from a single sample in a study of blood T cell repertoires in COVID-19. Clones were read by immunoSEQ multiplex PCR, and TCRdb kept only the in-frame ones, dropping some. The repertoire consists of about 670,000 clones, with just under 90% occurring once and the leading ten covering roughly 0.25%. Sample: peripheral blood. The receptors originated from a young woman with acute or convalescent COVID-19. CDR3s include the opening cysteine and the closing phenylalanine or tryptophan. The D gene is left open where the match is weak. Expanded clones are given a class, and other clones once, few, many or no size at all.

TRBJ2-2 | . | TRBV7-9 | . | CASSQPDAGELFF | TGTGCCAGCAGCCAACCAGATGCCGGGGAGCTGTTTTTT
TRBJ2-7 | . | TRBV7-2 | once | CASSPRVKAGTYEQYF | TGTGCCAGCAGCCCTCGAGTTAAGGCGGGGACCTACGAGCAGTACTTC
TRBJ1-2 | TRBD1 | TRBV30 | . | CAWSGDRGRSYGYTF | TGTGCCTGGAGTGGCGACAGGGGGCGTAGCTATGGCTACACCTTC
TRBJ1-2 | . | TRBV7-9 | . | CASSFLNKGFDGYTF | TGTGCCAGCAGCTTTCTCAATAAGGGGTTTGATGGCTACACCTTC
TRBJ1-6 | TRBD1 | TRBV3-1/TRBV3-2 | . | CASSLASTGGSPLHF | TGTGCCAGCAGCCTCGCCTCGACAGGGGGCTCACCCCTCCACTTT
TRBJ1-1 | . | TRBV4-3 | . | CASSQDRQGGSTEAFF | TGCGCCAGCAGCCAAGATAGGCAGGGAGGGAGCACTGAAGCTTTCTTT
TRBJ2-5 | TRBD2 | TRBV27 | . | CASSGAGGPRETQYF | TGTGCCAGCAGTGGAGCGGGGGGGCCTCGGGAGACCCAGTACTTC
TRBJ1-1 | . | TRBV24-1 | . | CATSPIRGRDTEAFF | TGTGCCACCAGTCCCATCAGGGGTCGGGACACTGAAGCTTTCTTT
TRBJ2-5 | TRBD1 | TRBV7-9 | . | CASSWGQGYQETQYF | TGTGCCAGCAGCTGGGGACAGGGGTACCAAGAGACCCAGTACTTC
TRBJ1-2 | TRBD1 | TRBV10-3 | once | CAISATGERGYGYTF | TGTGCCATCAGCGCGACAGGGGAGAGGGGCTATGGCTACACCTTC
TRBJ1-1 | . | TRBV9 | . | CASSAPTGLNTEAFF | TGTGCCAGCAGCGCCCCGACAGGACTGAACACTGAAGCTTTCTTT
TRBJ1-2 | . | TRBV10-3 | . | CAISDTRGISYGYTF | TGTGCCATCAGTGACACCAGGGGCATTAGCTATGGCTACACCTTC
TRBJ2-5 | . | TRBV19 | once | CASRFQGRETQYF | TGTGCCAGTAGGTTTCAGGGAAGAGAGACCCAGTACTTC
TRBJ1-2 | TRBD1 | TRBV3-1/TRBV3-2 | few | CASSLLQGGANYGYTF | TGTGCCAGCAGCTTACTCCAGGGGGGAGCTAACTATGGCTACACCTTC
TRBJ1-2 | . | TRBV27 | . | CASSREGVYGYTF | TGTGCCAGCTCCCGGGAGGGTGTCTATGGCTACACCTTC
TRBJ1-1 | . | TRBV11-2 | . | CASSRQRTSVNTEAFF | TGTGCCAGCAGCCGACAGAGAACCTCCGTGAACACTGAAGCTTTCTTT
TRBJ2-7 | TRBD2 | TRBV2 | . | CASSSRRSGGNTYEQYF | TGTGCCAGCAGTTCTCGGAGAAGCGGGGGAAACACCTACGAGCAGTACTTC
TRBJ2-7 | TRBD1 | TRBV4-3 | . | CASSQDWTGKYEQYF | TGCGCCAGCAGCCAAGATTGGACAGGGAAGTACGAGCAGTACTTC
TRBJ1-5 | . | TRBV6-5 | once | CASGLGGGGNQPQHF | TGTGCCAGCGGGCTTGGGGGGGGTGGCAATCAGCCCCAGCATTTT
TRBJ1-1 | . | TRBV7-9 | . | CASSDTGSRTEAFF | TGTGCCAGCAGCGACACAGGGTCTCGGACTGAAGCTTTCTTT
TRBJ1-1 | TRBD1 | TRBV6-4 | few | CASSPGTGGTEAFF | TGTGCCAGCAGCCCTGGGACAGGCGGCACTGAAGCTTTCTTT
TRBJ2-7 | . | TRBV7-2 | . | CASSYRVGYEQYF | TGTGCCAGCAGCTACAGGGTAGGCTACGAGCAGTACTTC
TRBJ2-2 | . | TRBV6-5 | . | CASSYRDGELFF | TGTGCCAGCAGTTACCGGGACGGGGAGCTGTTTTTT
TRBJ1-3 | TRBD1 | TRBV18 | . | CASSPIQGTSGNTIYF | TGTGCCAGCTCACCGATACAGGGGACGTCAGGAAACACCATATATTTT
TRBJ1-3 | . | TRBV11-1 | . | CASSLAVESVSSGNTIYF | TGTGCCAGCAGCTTAGCGGTGGAGAGTGTGAGCTCTGGAAACACCATATATTTT
TRBJ2-7 | . | TRBV5-5 | once | CASSLFGGDYEQYF | TGTGCCAGCAGCTTGTTCGGCGGGGACTACGAGCAGTACTTC
TRBJ2-1 | . | TRBV19 | . | CASSIDTSSGQFF | TGTGCCAGTAGTATAGATACAAGTTCTGGGCAGTTCTTC
TRBJ1-3 | . | TRBV30 | . | CAWARDGGSGNTIYF | TGTGCCTGGGCCCGCGACGGGGGCTCTGGAAACACCATATATTTT